This paragraph reports one TCR beta chain. Antigen specificity is unknown. These data belong to a study of cytomegalovirus exposure and HLA in healthy donors. The overall study: In an early release, HLA-typed donors contributed some 80 million unique TCR sequences. Study-level findings and limits: Owing to their indistinguishability, certain V segments, notably TRBV6-2 and TRBV6-3, were excluded. One variant, a missense change in DCLRE1C, was linked in a later analysis to TCR beta V- and J-gene trimming.

Deletions cut 0 bases from V and 6 bases from J, with 12 bases between. Germline assignment: CDR1 SGHTA and CDR2 FQGNSA. The CDR3 contains 15 residues. The primer mix had 60 Vbeta and 13 Jbeta primers. Sequenced by immunoSEQ multiplex PCR; TCRdb stores in-frame clones only, minus some. The table lists some 190,000 clones, about 77% of them singletons. The V and J genes are TRBV7-2 and TRBJ2-1; no definite D call. What was sequenced was PBMCs. This receptor was obtained from a man younger than 45 in good health and CMV-seropositive. CDR3 in DNA: TGTGCCAGCAGCTTAGCGGGCCCCTCTTTCAATGAGCAGTTCTTC. This encodes CASSLAGPSFNEQFF.